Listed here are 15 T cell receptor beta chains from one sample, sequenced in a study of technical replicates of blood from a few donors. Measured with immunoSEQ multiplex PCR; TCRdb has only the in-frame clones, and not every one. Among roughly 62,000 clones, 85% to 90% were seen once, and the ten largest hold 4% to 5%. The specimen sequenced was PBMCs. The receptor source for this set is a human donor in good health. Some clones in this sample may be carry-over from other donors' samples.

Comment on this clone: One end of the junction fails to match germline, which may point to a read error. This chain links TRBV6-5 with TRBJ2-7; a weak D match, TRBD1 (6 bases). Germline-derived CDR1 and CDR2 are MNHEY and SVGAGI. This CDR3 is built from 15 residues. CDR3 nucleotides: TGTGCCAGCAGCTACTCAGGTGACAGGACCTACGAGCAGTACTTC. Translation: CASSYSGDRTYEQYF.

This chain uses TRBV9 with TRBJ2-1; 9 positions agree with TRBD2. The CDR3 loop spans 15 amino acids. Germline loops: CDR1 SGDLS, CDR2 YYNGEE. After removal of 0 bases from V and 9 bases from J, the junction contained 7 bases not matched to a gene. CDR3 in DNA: TGTGCCAGCAGCGTAGGAATAGCGGGAGATACTGAGCAGTTCTTC. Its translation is CASSVGIAGDTEQFF.

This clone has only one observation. The CDR3, as DNA: TGTGCCAGCCACAGTAGCGTTCAATATAATTCACCCCTCCACTTT. Its protein is CASHSSVQYNSPLHF. The genes are TRBV6-1 and TRBJ1-6; no clear D. Trimming left V 8 bases short and J 4 bases short, with 15 bases between. This CDR3 has 15 amino acids. Per the germline V gene, CDR1 is MNHNS and CDR2 is SASEGT.

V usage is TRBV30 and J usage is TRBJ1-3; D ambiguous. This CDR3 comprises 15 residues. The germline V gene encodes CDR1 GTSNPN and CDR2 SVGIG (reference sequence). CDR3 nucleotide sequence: TGTGTGGCCCGATACAACAGAGACTCTGGAAACACCATATATTTT. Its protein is CVARYNRDSGNTIYF.

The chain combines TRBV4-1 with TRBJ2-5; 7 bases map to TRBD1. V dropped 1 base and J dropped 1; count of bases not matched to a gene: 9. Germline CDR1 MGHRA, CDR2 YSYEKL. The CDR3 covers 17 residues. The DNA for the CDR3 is TGCGCCAGCAGCCAAGGCCGGGCAGGGGGATCCCAAGAGACCCAGTACTTC. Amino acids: CASSQGRAGGSQETQYF.

The CDR3 sequence: CATSRVTLPSTDTQYF. DNA of the CDR3: TGTGCCACCAGCAGAGTTACACTACCTAGCACAGATACGCAGTATTTT. The chain combines TRBV15 with TRBJ2-3; D is unclear. This CDR3 comprises 16 residues. Per germline, CDR1 LNHNV and CDR2 YYDKDF (reference sequence). Trimming stripped 1 base from V and 0 bases from J, with 11 bases between.

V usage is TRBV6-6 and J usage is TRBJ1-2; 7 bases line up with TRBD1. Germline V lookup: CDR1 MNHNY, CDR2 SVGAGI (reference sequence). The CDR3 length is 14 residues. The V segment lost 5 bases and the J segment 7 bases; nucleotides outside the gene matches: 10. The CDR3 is CASSGGTAVFGYTF. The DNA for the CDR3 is TGTGCCAGCAGTGGCGGGACAGCCGTGTTTGGCTACACCTTC.

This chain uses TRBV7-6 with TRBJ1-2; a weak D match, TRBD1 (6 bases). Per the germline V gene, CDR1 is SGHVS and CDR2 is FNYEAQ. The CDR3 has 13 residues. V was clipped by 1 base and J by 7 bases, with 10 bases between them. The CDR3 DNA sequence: TGTGCCAGCAGCTTAGACAGGGCAAGTGGCTACACCTTC. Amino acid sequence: CASSLDRASGYTF.

In nucleotides, the CDR3 is TGTGCCAGCAGCTTACGCGGGACGGGGAATGAAAAACTGTTTTTT. This gives the protein CASSLRGTGNEKLFF. V is TRBV7-2 and J is TRBJ1-4; D may be TRBD1 (5 bases). The V end lost 2 bases, the J end lost 5 bases, and 12 bases lay between the germline ends. The CDR3 is 15 amino acids. CDR1 is SGHTA, CDR2 FQGNSA, per germline. Variable domain in full (rest from reference TRBV7-2 and TRBJ1-4): GAGVSQSPSNKVTEKGKDVELRCDPISGHTALYWYRQSLGQGLEFLIYFQGNSAPDKSGLPSDRFSAERTGGSVSTLTIQRTQQEDSAVYLCASSLRGTGNEKLFFGSGTQLSVL.

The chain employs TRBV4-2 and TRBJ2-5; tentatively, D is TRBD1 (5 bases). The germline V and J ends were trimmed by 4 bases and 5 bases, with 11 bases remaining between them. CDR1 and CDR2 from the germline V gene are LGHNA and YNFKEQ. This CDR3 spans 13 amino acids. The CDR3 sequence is CASSRGLLETQYF. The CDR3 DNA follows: TGTGCCAGCAGCCGGGGCCTTTTGGAGACCCAGTACTTC.

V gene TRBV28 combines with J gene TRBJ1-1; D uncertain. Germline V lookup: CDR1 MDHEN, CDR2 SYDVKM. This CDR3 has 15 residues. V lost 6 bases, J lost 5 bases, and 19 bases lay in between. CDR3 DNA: TGTGCCAGCAGACCCCTGACTCAGCTGGAGACTGAAGCTTTCTTT. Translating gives CASRPLTQLETEAFF.

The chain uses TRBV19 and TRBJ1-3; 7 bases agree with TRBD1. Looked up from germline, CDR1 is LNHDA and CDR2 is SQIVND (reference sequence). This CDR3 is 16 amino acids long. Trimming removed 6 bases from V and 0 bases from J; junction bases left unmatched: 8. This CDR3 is CASRPNRDSSGNTIYF. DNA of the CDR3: TGTGCCAGTAGGCCCAACAGGGACAGCTCTGGAAACACCATATATTTT. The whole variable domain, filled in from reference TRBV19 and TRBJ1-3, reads DGGITQSPKYLFRKEGQNVTLSCEQNLNHDAMYWYRQDPGQGLRLIYYSQIVNDFQKGDIAEGYSVSREKKESFPLTVTSAQKNPTAFYLCASRPNRDSSGNTIYFGEGSWLTVV.

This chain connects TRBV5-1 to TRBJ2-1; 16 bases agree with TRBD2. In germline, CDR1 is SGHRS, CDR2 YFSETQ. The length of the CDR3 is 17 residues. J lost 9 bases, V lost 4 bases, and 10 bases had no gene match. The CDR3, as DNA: TGCGCCAGCAGCCCTGGGGGGACTAGCGGGGGGGCATCTGAGCAGTTCTTC. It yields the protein CASSPGGTSGGASEQFF. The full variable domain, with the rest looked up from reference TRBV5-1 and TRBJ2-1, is KAGVTQTPRYLIKTRGQQVTLSCSPISGHRSVSWYQQTPGQGLQFLFEYFSETQRNKGNFPGRFSGRQFSNSRSEMNVSTLELGDSALYLCASSPGGTSGGASEQFFGPGTRLTVL.

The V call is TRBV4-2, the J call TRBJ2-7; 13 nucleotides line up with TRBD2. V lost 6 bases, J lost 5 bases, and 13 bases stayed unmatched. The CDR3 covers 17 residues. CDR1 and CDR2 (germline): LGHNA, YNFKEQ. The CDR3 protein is CASRRTSGGSSVDEQYF. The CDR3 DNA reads TGTGCCAGCAGACGGACTAGCGGGGGCTCTTCGGTGGACGAGCAGTACTTC.

CDR3 loop: CASSRGRILHEQFF. DNA for the CDR3: TGTGCCAGCAGCAGGGGGCGAATTCTGCATGAGCAGTTCTTC. The chain couples TRBV5-6 to TRBJ2-1; 7 bases fit TRBD1. Trimming at V came to 4 bases and at J to 8 bases, leaving 9 bases not matched to a gene. This CDR3 contains 14 residues. The V gene's germline CDR1 is SGHDT and CDR2 YYEEEE.